These 15 T cell receptor beta chains were all obtained from the same sample, sequenced in a study of blood T cell repertoires in COVID-19. The protocol was immunoSEQ multiplex PCR, while the TCRdb copy is restricted to in-frame clones and leaves out a portion. The top ten clones hold over 2% of a sample with 300,000 to 450,000 clones, around 87% of them seen once. The specimen was peripheral blood. The receptors come from an older woman with COVID-19, enrolled during active disease.

The rearrangement uses TRBV5-6 and TRBJ1-3, with TRBD1 identical over 7 bases. Per germline, CDR1 SGHDT and CDR2 YYEEEE. CDR3 length: 16 amino acids. V shed 5 bases and J 0 bases; nucleotides not matched to a gene: 8. Here the CDR3 reads CASSFSPGGSGNTIYF. In DNA, the CDR3 is TGTGCCAGCAGTTTTTCACCAGGGGGCTCTGGAAACACCATATATTTT.

V gene TRBV6-5 combines with J gene TRBJ1-3, with D possibly matching TRBD1 (5 bases). CDR3 size: 15 residues. Trimming left V 2 bases short and J 0 bases short, with 8 bases between. The germline V gene encodes CDR1 MNHEY and CDR2 SVGAGI. The CDR3 loop reads CASSYGASSGNTIYF. CDR3 bases: TGTGCCAGCAGTTACGGGGCAAGCTCTGGAAACACCATATATTTT.

The chain couples TRBV4-1 to TRBJ1-2, with a possible D match to TRBD1 (6 bases). This CDR3 contains 17 residues. Deletions cut 0 bases from V and 0 bases from J, with 14 bases between. CDR1 and CDR2 (germline): MGHRA, YSYEKL. CDR3 coding DNA: TGCGCCAGCAGCCAAGATCCAGCACAGGGAACTAACTATGGCTACACCTTC. Translated, it gives CASSQDPAQGTNYGYTF.

This clone turned up a few times. The V call is TRBV18, the J call TRBJ1-6; D is unclear. Germline CDR1 reads KGHSH; CDR2 reads LQKENI. The CDR3 loop spans 14 amino acids. Trimming removed 5 bases from V and 5 bases from J, with 10 bases in between. In DNA, the CDR3 is TGTGCCAGCTCATCCTCCGGGGATAATTCACCCCTCCACTTT. This encodes CASSSSGDNSPLHF.

The chain joins TRBV19 to TRBJ2-3; perhaps TRBD2 as D (5 bases). The CDR3 extends over 12 amino acids. Between the trimmed V and J ends, which lost 1 base and 6 bases, there was a span of 5 bases. CDR1 is LNHDA and CDR2 is SQIVND in the germline V gene (reference sequence). This CDR3 reads CASSIGGDTQYF. The CDR3, as DNA: TGTGCCAGTAGTATAGGAGGGGATACGCAGTATTTT.

The V call is TRBV5-6, the J call TRBJ1-1; D is undetermined. Germline CDR1 reads SGHDT; CDR2 reads YYEEEE. This CDR3 is 14 amino acids long. Between the trimmed V and J ends, which lost 0 bases and 1 base, there was a span of 7 bases. The CDR3: CASSLDRRNTEAFF. The CDR3 DNA sequence: TGTGCCAGCAGCTTGGACAGACGGAACACTGAAGCTTTCTTT.

The J gene is TRBJ2-3, the V gene TRBV27; 7 bases align to TRBD1. CDR3 length: 12 amino acids. The V and J ends lost 6 bases and 6 bases, in that order; junction bases with no gene match: 3. The germline V gene encodes CDR1 MNHEY and CDR2 SMNVEV (reference sequence). The CDR3 sequence: CASRQGWDTQYF. DNA of the CDR3: TGTGCCAGCAGACAGGGGTGGGATACGCAGTATTTT.

This clone showed up just a few times. The chain employs TRBV5-1 and TRBJ1-2; D is perhaps TRBD1 (5 bases). The CDR3 is made up of 13 amino acids. The germline CDR1 and CDR2 sequences are SGHRS and YFSETQ. V lost 0 bases and J lost 8, with 11 bases in between. CDR3 DNA sequence: TGCGCCAGCAGCTTGGAAGGGGATCGGGGCTACACCTTC. Amino acid sequence: CASSLEGDRGYTF.

V usage is TRBV28 and J usage is TRBJ2-7; 8 bases are a match to TRBD2. Germline V gene data show CDR1 as MDHEN and CDR2 as SYDVKM. Losses at the gene ends were 6 bases for V and 8 bases for J; bases not matched to a gene: 21. The CDR3 consists of 17 residues. The CDR3 DNA follows: TGTGCCAGCAGCCGCTATTTCGGGGCCAGCGGGGGAAACCAGCAGTACTTC. Residues: CASSRYFGASGGNQQYF.

The rearrangement uses TRBV5-3 and TRBJ2-7; D possibly corresponds to TRBD2 (6 bases). TRBV5-3 is identified as an open reading frame with a role that is uncertain. V lost 2 bases and J 2 bases, leaving 20 bases between the germline ends. The CDR3 has 17 residues. The CDR3 DNA reads TGTGCCAGAAGCTTAGAGTGGGGGGTCAAACCCACCTACGAGCAGTACTTC. Encoded protein: CARSLEWGVKPTYEQYF.

CDR3: CASSLGSYEQYF. Written as DNA, the CDR3 is TGTGCCAGCAGTCTCGGTTCCTACGAGCAGTACTTC. V gene TRBV6-6 combines with J gene TRBJ2-7; D is ambiguous. V gave up 5 bases and J gave up 1 base, with 6 bases separating them. Germline values: CDR1 MNHNY, CDR2 SVGAGI (reference sequence). The CDR3 has 12 amino acids.

V and J are TRBV9 and TRBJ1-1; TRBD1 might be the D (6 bases). With 3 bases removed from V and 4 bases from J, the gap between germline ends came to 10 bases. This CDR3 is built from 13 residues. The germline V gene encodes CDR1 SGDLS and CDR2 YYNGEE. CDR3 region: CASSETGLTEAFF. The DNA for the CDR3 is TGTGCCAGCAGCGAGACAGGACTCACTGAAGCTTTCTTT.

This chain uses TRBV11-2 with TRBJ2-5; possibly TRBD1 for D (5 bases). The V end was cut by 6 bases, the J end by 4 bases, with 12 bases between. CDR3 size: 13 residues. Germline V gene data show CDR1 as SGHAT and CDR2 as FQNNGV. The CDR3 coding sequence is TGTGCCAGCAGACAGGCTGGAATAGAGACCCAGTACTTC. Amino acids: CASRQAGIETQYF.

The chain uses TRBV13 and TRBJ1-2; maybe TRBD1 (6 bases). The germline gives CDR1 PRHDT, CDR2 FYEKMQ (reference sequence). This CDR3 region has 14 residues. V was pared by 1 base and J by 4 bases, with 10 bases between. The CDR3 nucleotides read TGTGCCAGCAGCTTAGACAGGGTTGCCTATGGCTACACCTTC. This codes for CASSLDRVAYGYTF.

In its sample, this clone was seen once. The chain couples TRBV3-1 (or the pseudogene TRBV3-2) to TRBJ1-6, with D possibly being TRBD1 (5 bases). CDR3 size: 13 residues. From germline, CDR1 is LGHDT and CDR2 YNNKEL (reference sequence). Trimming cost V 3 bases and J 9 bases, with 9 bases left between them. Here the CDR3 reads CASSHQGGSPLHF. The DNA of the CDR3 is TGTGCCAGCAGCCACCAGGGAGGTTCACCCCTCCACTTT.